The clone carrying this TCR beta chain was counted only a few times. This entry belongs to a study of regulatory T cells in long-lasting Graves disease. This CDR3 has 14 residues. V was clipped by 4 bases and J by 2 bases, with 9 bases between them. Germline-derived CDR1 and CDR2 are DFQATT and SNEGSKA (reference sequence). With iRepertoire HTBI primers and Arm-PCR of CDR3 regions, TCR beta libraries were built. TCRdb analysed the multiplex PCR reads with MiXCR anew, one entry per CDR3 protein. Here the sample spans some 410,000 distinct CDR3 sequences, roughly 15% being singletons. Time point indicated: newly diagnosed GD, antithyroid drugs for less than 3 months. Scientists built the TCR library using RNA that was extracted from PBMCs. These same records also appear under a second study, on T cells in Graves' hyperthyroidism and ophthalmopathy. From that study: The study excluded patients with uncontrolled infection, other autoimmune disease, pregnancy or lactation. Each diagnosis was grounded in clinical symptoms, serum thyroxine and TRAb, thyroid ultrasound, and orbital computed tomography. First-round RT-PCR of the TCR CDR3 relied on the HTBI primer set.

The chain joins TRBV20-1 to TRBJ2-6; D remains ambiguous. Sequences were derived from peripheral blood mononuclear cells (PBMCs), sampled at new diagnosis, from a patient treated with antithyroid drugs. This sequence originates from a woman younger than 45 with Graves disease. The CDR3 coding sequence is TGCAGTGCTAAGTTTGGACCTGGGGCCAACGTCCTGACTTTC. This codes for CSAKFGPGANVLTF.